This is a list of T cell receptor beta chains from one sample in a study of cytomegalovirus exposure and HLA in healthy donors. The assay was immunoSEQ multiplex PCR, and TCRdb's table has in-frame clones only and misses some. The sample carries around 99,000 clones, 81% recorded once. The specimen sequenced was PBMCs. The source of these receptors is a woman younger than 45 in good health and CMV-seronegative. Each CDR3 is given with its conserved first and last residue. D genes are given only for firm matches. Clone sizes are given selectively: once, few, many, or a class where the clone is expanded.

>TRBV18|.|.|TRBJ2-7
TGTGCCAGCTCGCTCAGTAACCGAGAGGCTCTTTACGAGCAGTACTTC
CASSLSNREALYEQYF
>TRBV27|.|.|TRBJ2-2
TGTGCCAGCAGTTTTCTGGAAAGGGGGAATACCGGGGAGCTGTTTTTT
CASSFLERGNTGELFF
>TRBV11-3|.|.|TRBJ2-1
TGTGCCAGCAGCATAAATAGCGCTCTAAAACGCAATGAGCAGTTCTTC
CASSINSALKRNEQFF
>TRBV4-2|.|.|TRBJ2-2
TGTGCCAGCAGCCAAGATTTTCAAGGGGCGAACACCGGGGAGCTGTTTTTT
CASSQDFQGANTGELFF
>TRBV4-2|.|once|TRBJ2-3
TGTGCCAGCAGCCAAGCGGGGAGCTCTGGCACAGATACGCAGTATTTT
CASSQAGSSGTDTQYF
>TRBV7-2|.|.|TRBJ2-7
TGTGCCAGCAGCTTGGTGGTCGGGTCGGACTACGAGCAGTACTTC
CASSLVVGSDYEQYF
>TRBV10-2|.|.|TRBJ2-3
TGCGCCAGCAGTGAGCGGGAGACAGATACGCAGTATTTT
CASSERETDTQYF
>TRBV6-1|TRBD1|.|TRBJ2-5
TGTGCCAGCAGTGTAGGACCAGGGGGCGAGACTGAAGAGACCCAGTACTTC
CASSVGPGGETEETQYF
>TRBV6-1|TRBD1|.|TRBJ2-2
TGTGCCAGCGTCCGGGACAGGGGGCTCGGGGAGCTGTTTTTT
CASVRDRGLGELFF
>TRBV6-1|TRBD2|.|TRBJ2-7
TGTGCCAGCAGTGAAGCAGTAGCGGGAGGGTCCTACGAGCAGTACTTC
CASSEAVAGGSYEQYF
>TRBV2|.|once|TRBJ1-4
TGTGCCAGCAACGGAATCGGGTCAACTAATGAAAAACTGTTTTTT
CASNGIGSTNEKLFF
>TRBV11-2|.|.|TRBJ1-2
TGTGCCAGCAGCTCCTACCGGGAGTCCTACACCTTC
CASSSYRESYTF
>TRBV5-4|TRBD1|.|TRBJ1-4
TGTGCCAGCAGCTCGGGGGGACAGGGGAATGAAAAACTGTTTTTT
CASSSGGQGNEKLFF